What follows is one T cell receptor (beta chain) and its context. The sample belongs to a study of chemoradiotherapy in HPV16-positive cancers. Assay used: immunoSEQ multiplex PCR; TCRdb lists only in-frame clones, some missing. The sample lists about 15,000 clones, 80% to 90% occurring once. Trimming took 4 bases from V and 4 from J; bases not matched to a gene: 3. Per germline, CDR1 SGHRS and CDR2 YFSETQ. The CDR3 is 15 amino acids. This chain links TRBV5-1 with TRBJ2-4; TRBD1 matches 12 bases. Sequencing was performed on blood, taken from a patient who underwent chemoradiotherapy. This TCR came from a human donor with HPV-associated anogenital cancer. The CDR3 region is CASSAGQGAKNIQYF. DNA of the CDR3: TGCGCCAGCAGCGCGGGACAGGGGGCGAAAAACATTCAGTACTTC. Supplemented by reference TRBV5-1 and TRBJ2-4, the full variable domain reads KAGVTQTPRYLIKTRGQQVTLSCSPISGHRSVSWYQQTPGQGLQFLFEYFSETQRNKGNFPGRFSGRQFSNSRSEMNVSTLELGDSALYLCASSAGQGAKNIQYFGAGTRLSVL.